These 28 T cell receptor beta chains were all obtained from the same sample, sequenced in a study of brain T cells in children with intractable seizures. The repertoire was sequenced with immunoSEQ multiplex PCR; TCRdb's copy has only in-frame clones and lacks some. The sample includes hundreds of thousands of clones, 85% to 95% of them seen just once. Time point indicated: blood from clinic visit 5 months post-surgery; TSC patient then seizure free. The specimen was peripheral blood, collected roughly 5 months after surgery. The receptors here all came from a boy under two years old with tuberous sclerosis and intractable seizures.

A single count supports this clone. This sequence joins TRBV28 and TRBJ2-3; a weak D match, TRBD1 (6 bases). This CDR3 region has 15 residues. V was pared by 3 bases and J by 3 bases, with 13 bases between. The germline CDR1 and CDR2 sequences are MDHEN and SYDVKM. The CDR3 reads CASSFSGVRTDTQYF. The CDR3 nucleotides are TGTGCCAGCAGTTTTTCAGGGGTTAGGACAGATACGCAGTATTTT.

This clone was seen a single time. The chain uses TRBV2 and TRBJ2-5, with D perhaps matching TRBD2 (5 bases). Trimming took off 4 bases at V and 5 bases at J, with 14 bases between the two ends. Germline V gives CDR1 SNHLY, CDR2 FYNNEI. There are 14 residues in the CDR3. CDR3 loop: CASSARVGEETQYF. The CDR3 DNA reads as TGTGCCAGCAGTGCGAGGGTAGGAGAGGAGACCCAGTACTTC.

The rearrangement links TRBV9 to TRBJ2-7, with TRBD2 as a possible D gene (6 bases). The V end lost 0 bases, the J end lost 3 bases, and 13 bases lay between the germline ends. In germline, CDR1 is SGDLS, CDR2 YYNGEE. This CDR3 region has 15 residues. CDR3: CASSVGAGKVYEQYF. The CDR3 DNA follows: TGTGCCAGCAGCGTAGGGGCGGGAAAAGTCTACGAGCAGTACTTC.

The rearrangement joins TRBV7-9 to TRBJ2-3; D is uncertain. The V gene lost 5 bases and the J gene lost 3 bases, with 3 bases spanning the gap. The CDR3 is 11 residues long. CDR1 and CDR2 (germline): SEHNR, FQNEAQ (reference sequence). Here the CDR3 DNA reads TGTGCCAGCAGCCCAACAGATACGCAGTATTTT. It encodes CASSPTDTQYF.

This chain links TRBV11-2 with TRBJ1-2; 10 nucleotides agree with TRBD1. The CDR3 covers 17 residues. In germline, CDR1 is SGHAT, CDR2 FQNNGV. V dropped 5 bases and J dropped 3; count of bases not matched to a gene: 12. The DNA for the CDR3 is TGTGCCAGCAGCCTCCAGAGGGGGACAGGGGTATACTATGGCTACACCTTC. As protein: CASSLQRGTGVYYGYTF.

The chain carries TRBV24-1 and TRBJ2-2; maybe TRBD1 (5 bases). The CDR3 covers 12 residues. V lost 12 bases and J lost 1, with 8 bases in between. Germline values: CDR1 KGHDR, CDR2 SFDVKD. The CDR3 loop reads CASGQNTGELFF. The CDR3 DNA reads TGTGCCTCCGGACAGAACACCGGGGAGCTGTTTTTT.

The chain carries TRBV6-2 or TRBV6-3 and TRBJ2-3; 11 bases agree with TRBD2. Germline V gene lookup returns CDR1 MNHEY and CDR2 SVGEGT. The V segment lost 4 bases and the J segment 0 bases; nucleotides outside the gene matches: 15. The CDR3 covers 20 residues. CDR3 coding DNA: TGTGCCAGCAGTTCCGGGACTAGCGGAGCCCCCTCCTATAGCACAGATACGCAGTATTTT. It translates to CASSSGTSGAPSYSTDTQYF.

V is TRBV6-5 and J is TRBJ2-5; 7 bases match TRBD2. The CDR3 has 13 amino acids. Germline CDR1 reads MNHEY; CDR2 reads SVGAGI. V gave up 6 bases and J gave up 0 bases; unmatched junction bases: 1. The CDR3 bases are TGTGCCAGCAGAGCGGGAAACCAAGAGACCCAGTACTTC. It yields the protein CASRAGNQETQYF.

The CDR3 DNA follows: TGTGCCAGCAGCGTCTCTGGTGGAGGCTACGAGCAGTACTTC. It is translated as CASSVSGGGYEQYF. The chain uses TRBV9 and TRBJ2-7; tentatively, D is TRBD2 (5 bases). The V and J ends lost 2 bases and 3 bases respectively, with 12 bases between them. Germline V lookup: CDR1 SGDLS, CDR2 YYNGEE. This CDR3 comprises 14 residues.

Notes on this clone: Other nucleotide sequences in the sample specify the same CDR3. The chain is built from TRBV19 and TRBJ2-5; D unclear. Germline V gene lookup returns CDR1 LNHDA and CDR2 SQIVND (reference sequence). V was cut by 4 bases and J by 4 bases, with 4 bases left in between. This CDR3 spans 11 amino acids. The DNA of the CDR3 is TGTGCCAGTAGTACCGGAGAGACCCAGTACTTC. This sequence encodes CASSTGETQYF.

The chain joins TRBV12-3 or TRBV12-4 to TRBJ1-2, with unresolved D. The length of the CDR3 is 12 residues. V lost 4 bases and J lost 7, with 10 bases in between. CDR3 region: CASSSGPGGYTF. The CDR3 DNA follows: TGTGCCAGCAGTTCTGGCCCGGGTGGCTACACCTTC.

The chain combines TRBV7-3 with TRBJ1-1; D gene ambiguous. Trimming cost V 1 base and J 0 bases, with 18 bases left between them. Per germline, CDR1 SGHTA and CDR2 FQGTGA. The CDR3 runs 18 residues. Here the CDR3 DNA reads TGTGCCAGCAGCTTAAAGTTCCTCGACGCGGGGATGAACACTGAAGCTTTCTTT. This gives the protein CASSLKFLDAGMNTEAFF.

The rearrangement uses TRBV6-5 and TRBJ1-1; TRBD1 agrees at 11 bases. This CDR3 comprises 15 residues. Germline V gene lookup returns CDR1 MNHEY and CDR2 SVGAGI. J was trimmed by 5 bases and V by 4 bases; bases with no gene match: 6. The CDR3 loop is CASSFGQGAYTEAFF. The CDR3 DNA reads as TGTGCCAGCAGTTTTGGACAGGGGGCTTATACTGAAGCTTTCTTT.

This clone has a single count. The chain recombines TRBV5-1 with TRBJ1-1; D is unresolved. There are 17 residues in the CDR3. V lost 5 bases and J lost 3, with 23 bases in between. The germline V gene has CDR1 SGHRS and CDR2 YFSETQ. The CDR3 nucleotides are TGCGCCAGCAGTCAATCGGAAGACCGCCTTGTGGACACTGAAGCTTTCTTT. This encodes CASSQSEDRLVDTEAFF.

This chain joins TRBV7-8 and TRBJ2-1, with TRBD2 identical over 7 bases. This CDR3 spans 20 amino acids. Germline V gene sequence: CDR1 SGHVS, CDR2 FQNEAQ. J lost 0 bases, V lost 1 base, and 15 bases had no gene match. The CDR3 reads CASSLVMRVWRGSSYNEQFF. The DNA for the CDR3 is TGTGCCAGCAGCTTAGTCATGCGAGTTTGGCGGGGGAGCTCCTACAATGAGCAGTTCTTC. Drawing the rest from reference TRBV7-8 and TRBJ2-1, the complete variable domain is GAGVSQSPRYKVAKRGQDVALRCDPISGHVSLFWYQQALGQGPEFLTYFQNEAQLDKSGLPSDRFFAERPEGSVSTLKIQRTQQEDSAVYLCASSLVMRVWRGSSYNEQFFGPGTRLTVL.

This clone was counted a single time. The gene calls are TRBV28 and TRBJ1-6; 7 bases are a match to TRBD1. The CDR3 has 18 amino acids. The V gene's germline CDR1 is MDHEN and CDR2 SYDVKM. The V segment lost 2 bases and the J segment 7 bases; nucleotides outside the gene matches: 14. The CDR3 DNA reads TGTGCCAGCAGTTTACCTCGGACAGGTGTCTTTCGAAATTCACCCCTCCACTTT. Translated, it gives CASSLPRTGVFRNSPLHF.

The rearrangement uses TRBV15 and TRBJ2-3, with 8 bases aligning to TRBD2. V lost 7 bases and J lost 1; bases outside the gene matches: 4. From germline, CDR1 is LNHNV and CDR2 YYDKDF (reference sequence). The CDR3 is made up of 14 amino acids. CDR3 coding DNA: TGTGCCACCAAGCTAGCGGGCCGCACAGATACGCAGTATTTT. It encodes CATKLAGRTDTQYF.

CDR3 nucleotide sequence: TGTGCCAGCAGCCCGGGTGGGAACACTGAAGCTTTCTTT. As protein: CASSPGGNTEAFF. This chain uses TRBV7-8 with TRBJ1-1; D call uncertain. From germline, CDR1 is SGHVS and CDR2 FQNEAQ. There are 13 residues in the CDR3. Trimming stripped 5 bases from V and 1 base from J, with 8 bases between.

This rearrangement joins TRBV11-2 to TRBJ1-1; unclear D gene. From germline, CDR1 is SGHAT and CDR2 FQNNGV. V was pared by 7 bases and J by 4 bases, with 16 bases between. The CDR3 totals 14 residues. The CDR3 reads CASNQPGWATEAFF. DNA for the CDR3: TGTGCCAGCAACCAACCTGGGTGGGCCACTGAAGCTTTCTTT.

The chain's CDR3 is CASGRAGCTKSTNEKLFF. CDR3 bases: TGTGCTAGTGGCCGAGCGGGGTGTACAAAATCAACTAATGAAAAACTGTTTTTT. The chain recombines TRBV12-5 with TRBJ1-4; D call uncertain. Trimming shortened V by 6 bases and J by 0 bases, and 20 bases separated the two germline ends. Per germline, CDR1 LGHNT and CDR2 FRNRAP. This CDR3 is 18 amino acids long.

CDR3 nucleotides: TGTGCCAGCAGCCTCCATCGCCGAGACAGGACAGGGAGCTTCTACGAGCAGTACTTC. This translates into CASSLHRRDRTGSFYEQYF. V and J are TRBV7-8 and TRBJ2-7; 8 bases match TRBD1. Germline V CDR1 and CDR2: SGHVS, FQNEAQ. The CDR3 has 19 amino acids. Germline trimming cut 5 bases from V and 3 bases from J; bases unmatched to any gene: 21.

This clone has a single count. This sequence joins TRBV5-1 and TRBJ2-1; 9 positions agree with TRBD2. The CDR3 runs to 13 residues. With V trimmed by 5 bases and J by 8 bases, 5 bases remained unmatched. Germline CDR1 SGHRS, CDR2 YFSETQ. The chain's CDR3 is CASRISGSYEQFF. The CDR3 coding sequence is TGCGCCAGCAGGATTAGCGGGAGTTATGAGCAGTTCTTC.

A few counts support this clone. The chain couples TRBV6-5 to TRBJ2-2, with D perhaps given as TRBD1 or TRBD2 (5 bases each). The CDR3 runs 15 residues. The V gene lost 7 bases and the J gene lost 4 bases, with 16 bases spanning the gap. The germline gives CDR1 MNHEY, CDR2 SVGAGI. The CDR3 nucleotides are TGTGCCAGCACCCTAGCTAGGGGATCCACCGGGGAGCTGTTTTTT. It encodes CASTLARGSTGELFF.

The V and J genes are TRBV6-5 and TRBJ1-4; 8 nucleotides line up with TRBD1. Germline V gives CDR1 MNHEY, CDR2 SVGAGI. Trimming removed 6 bases from V and 5 bases from J; junction bases left unmatched: 5. The CDR3 covers 14 residues. The CDR3 loop is CASRGQGGNEKLFF. CDR3 DNA sequence: TGTGCCAGCAGAGGACAGGGTGGGAATGAAAAACTGTTTTTT.

The sample holds a few counts of this clone. The chain carries TRBV27 and TRBJ1-2; D is ambiguous. Deletions cut 5 bases from V and 5 bases from J, with 12 bases between. There are 13 residues in the CDR3. Germline V lookup: CDR1 MNHEY, CDR2 SMNVEV (reference sequence). The CDR3 loop reads CASSPAVGYGYTF. CDR3 DNA sequence: TGTGCCAGCAGTCCTGCTGTGGGATATGGCTACACCTTC.

The rearrangement links TRBV6-1 to TRBJ1-1; tentative D call: TRBD1 (6 bases). Germline V gene data show CDR1 as MNHNS and CDR2 as SASEGT. The germline V and J ends were trimmed by 2 bases and 7 bases, with 14 bases remaining between them. This CDR3 contains 14 residues. DNA for the CDR3: TGTGCCAGCAGTGAACAGGGGACGAATCTTGAAGCTTTCTTT. It is translated as CASSEQGTNLEAFF.

The chain links TRBV18 to TRBJ2-3, with 7 bases aligning to TRBD1. Losses at the gene ends were 4 bases for V and 0 bases for J; bases not matched to a gene: 4. Germline assignment: CDR1 KGHSH and CDR2 LQKENI. This CDR3 has 15 amino acids. In nucleotides, the CDR3 is TGTGCCAGCTCACTAGGGGGCACTAGCACAGATACGCAGTATTTT. Translating it yields CASSLGGTSTDTQYF.

This chain links TRBV9 with TRBJ1-1; D is perhaps TRBD1 (5 bases). Per germline, CDR1 SGDLS and CDR2 YYNGEE. The CDR3 totals 14 residues. Trimming took 0 bases from V and 3 from J, leaving 9 bases between them. The CDR3 coding sequence is TGTGCCAGCAGCGTAGCCGGGGGATACACTGAAGCTTTCTTT. Translation: CASSVAGGYTEAFF.